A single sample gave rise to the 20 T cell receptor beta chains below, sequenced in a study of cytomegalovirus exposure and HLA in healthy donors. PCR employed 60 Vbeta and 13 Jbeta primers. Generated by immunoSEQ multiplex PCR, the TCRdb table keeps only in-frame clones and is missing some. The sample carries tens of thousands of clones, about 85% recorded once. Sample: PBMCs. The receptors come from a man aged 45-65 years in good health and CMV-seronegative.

The CDR3 spells CASSLGGLREQYF. The DNA for the CDR3 is TGCGCCAGCAGCTTGGGGGGGCTACGCGAGCAGTACTTC. The chain combines TRBV5-1 with TRBJ2-7, with D possibly TRBD1 on 6 matching bases. V was clipped by 0 bases and J by 6 bases, with 10 bases between them. The CDR3 runs 13 residues. CDR1 SGHRS and CDR2 YFSETQ come from the germline V gene.

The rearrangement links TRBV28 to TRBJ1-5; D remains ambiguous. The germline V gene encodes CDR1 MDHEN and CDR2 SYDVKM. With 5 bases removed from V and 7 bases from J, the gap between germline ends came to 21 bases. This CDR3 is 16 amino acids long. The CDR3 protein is CASSPTTGPPGQPQHF. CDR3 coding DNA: TGTGCCAGCAGTCCCACAACCGGGCCTCCGGGGCAGCCCCAGCATTTT.

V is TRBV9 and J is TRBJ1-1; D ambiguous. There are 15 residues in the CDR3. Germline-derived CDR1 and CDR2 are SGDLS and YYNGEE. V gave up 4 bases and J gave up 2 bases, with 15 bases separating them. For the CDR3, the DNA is TGTGCCAGCAGCCCCAGCGGAGGGATAAACACTGAAGCTTTCTTT. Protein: CASSPSGGINTEAFF. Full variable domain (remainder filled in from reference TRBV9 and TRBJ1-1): DSGVTQTPKHLITATGQRVTLRCSPRSGDLSVYWYQQSLDQGLQFLIQYYNGEERAKGNILERFSAQQFPDLHSELNLSSLELGDSALYFCASSPSGGINTEAFFGQGTRLTVV.

CDR3 sequence: CSAFGGANEKLFF. The DNA for the CDR3 is TGCAGCGCGTTCGGAGGGGCTAATGAAAAACTGTTTTTT. V gene TRBV29-1 combines with J gene TRBJ1-4, with D possibly being TRBD1 (5 bases). Germline V gene data show CDR1 as SQVTM and CDR2 as ANQGSEA. V was clipped by 7 bases and J by 3 bases, with 12 bases between them. The CDR3 consists of 13 residues.

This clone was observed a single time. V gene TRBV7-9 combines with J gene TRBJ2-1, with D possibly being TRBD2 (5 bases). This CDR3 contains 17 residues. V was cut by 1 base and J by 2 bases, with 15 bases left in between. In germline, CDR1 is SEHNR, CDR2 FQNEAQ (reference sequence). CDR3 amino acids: CASSLGAGNLAYNEQFF. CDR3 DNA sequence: TGTGCCAGCAGCTTAGGGGCGGGTAACCTAGCCTACAATGAGCAGTTCTTC.

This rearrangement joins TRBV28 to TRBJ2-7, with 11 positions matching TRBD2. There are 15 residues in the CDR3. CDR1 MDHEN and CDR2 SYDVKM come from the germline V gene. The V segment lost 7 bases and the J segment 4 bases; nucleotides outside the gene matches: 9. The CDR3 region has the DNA TGTGCCAGCACCAGTCTAGCGGGGGGATTTTACGAGCAGTACTTC. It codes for CASTSLAGGFYEQYF.

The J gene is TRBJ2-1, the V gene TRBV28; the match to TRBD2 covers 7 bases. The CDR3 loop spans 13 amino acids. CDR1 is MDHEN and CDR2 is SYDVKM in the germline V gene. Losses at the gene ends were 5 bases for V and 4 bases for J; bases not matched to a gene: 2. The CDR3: CASSLADYNEQFF. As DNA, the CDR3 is TGTGCCAGCAGTCTAGCGGATTACAATGAGCAGTTCTTC.

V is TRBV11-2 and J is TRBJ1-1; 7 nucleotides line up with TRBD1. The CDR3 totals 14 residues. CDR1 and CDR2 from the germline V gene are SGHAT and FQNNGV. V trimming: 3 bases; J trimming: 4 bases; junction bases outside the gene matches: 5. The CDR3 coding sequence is TGTGCCAGCAGCTTTACCAAGGGGGCCACTGAAGCTTTCTTT. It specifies CASSFTKGATEAFF.

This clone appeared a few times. CDR3 sequence: CASSPLAGEGKQYF. CDR3 nucleotides: TGTGCCAGCAGTCCCCTGGCCGGGGAGGGGAAGCAGTACTTC. The chain combines TRBV6-4 with TRBJ2-7; TRBD2 matches at 7 bases. CDR1 is MRHNA, CDR2 SNTAGT, per germline. With 5 bases clipped from V and 8 bases from J, the junction kept 12 bases outside the gene matches. CDR3 length equals 14 residues.

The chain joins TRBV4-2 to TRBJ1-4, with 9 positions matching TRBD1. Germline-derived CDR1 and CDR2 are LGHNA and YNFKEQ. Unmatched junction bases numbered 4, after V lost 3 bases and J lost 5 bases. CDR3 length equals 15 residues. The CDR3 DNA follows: TGTGCCAGCAGCCATCTCGGACAGGGGAATGAAAAACTGTTTTTT. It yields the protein CASSHLGQGNEKLFF.

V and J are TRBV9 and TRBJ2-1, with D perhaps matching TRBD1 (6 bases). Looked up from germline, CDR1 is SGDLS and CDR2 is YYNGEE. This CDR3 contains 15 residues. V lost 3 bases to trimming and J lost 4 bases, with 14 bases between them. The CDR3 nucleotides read TGTGCCAGCAGCGCCACCACAGGGTTGTACAATGAGCAGTTCTTC. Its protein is CASSATTGLYNEQFF.

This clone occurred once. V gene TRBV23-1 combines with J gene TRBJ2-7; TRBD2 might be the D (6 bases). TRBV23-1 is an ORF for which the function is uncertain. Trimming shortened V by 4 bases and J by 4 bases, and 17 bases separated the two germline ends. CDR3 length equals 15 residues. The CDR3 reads CASSLVGQDYYEQYF. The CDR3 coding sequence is TGCGCCAGCAGTCTCGTGGGGCAGGACTATTACGAGCAGTACTTC.

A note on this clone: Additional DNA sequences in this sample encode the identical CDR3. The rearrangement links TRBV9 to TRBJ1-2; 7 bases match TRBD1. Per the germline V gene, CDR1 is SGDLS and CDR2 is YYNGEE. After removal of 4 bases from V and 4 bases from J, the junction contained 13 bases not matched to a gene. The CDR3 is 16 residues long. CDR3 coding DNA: TGTGCCAGCAGCCCTAGGGCGGCAGGGGGTGGCTATGGCTACACCTTC. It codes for CASSPRAAGGGYGYTF.

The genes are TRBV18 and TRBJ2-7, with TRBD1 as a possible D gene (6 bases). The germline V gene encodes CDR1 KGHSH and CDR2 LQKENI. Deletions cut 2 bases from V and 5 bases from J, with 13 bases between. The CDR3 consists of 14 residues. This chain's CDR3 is CASSPGNRVNEQYF. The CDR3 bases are TGTGCCAGCTCACCAGGGAACAGGGTTAACGAGCAGTACTTC.

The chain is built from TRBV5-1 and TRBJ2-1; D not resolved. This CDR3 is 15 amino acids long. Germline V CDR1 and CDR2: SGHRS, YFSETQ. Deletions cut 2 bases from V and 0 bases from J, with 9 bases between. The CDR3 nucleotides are TGCGCCAGCAGCTTAGTGGAGAGCTCCTACAATGAGCAGTTCTTC. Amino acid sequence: CASSLVESSYNEQFF.

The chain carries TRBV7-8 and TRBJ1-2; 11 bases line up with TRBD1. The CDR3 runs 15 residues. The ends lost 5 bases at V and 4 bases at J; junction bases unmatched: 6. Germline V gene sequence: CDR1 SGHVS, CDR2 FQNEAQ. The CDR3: CASSPGTGGVYGYTF. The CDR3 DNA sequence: TGTGCCAGCAGCCCCGGGACAGGGGGAGTCTATGGCTACACCTTC.

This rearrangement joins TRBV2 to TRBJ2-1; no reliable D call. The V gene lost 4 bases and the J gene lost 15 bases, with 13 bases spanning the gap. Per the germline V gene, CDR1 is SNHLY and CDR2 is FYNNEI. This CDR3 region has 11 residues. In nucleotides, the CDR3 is TGTGCCAGCAGTGCCTCTAGAGTCGGGTTCTTC. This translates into CASSASRVGFF.

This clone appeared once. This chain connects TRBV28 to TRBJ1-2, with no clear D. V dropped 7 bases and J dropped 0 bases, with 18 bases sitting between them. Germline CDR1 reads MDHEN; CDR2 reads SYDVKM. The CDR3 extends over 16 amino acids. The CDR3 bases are TGTGCCAGCACAATCTTTCTACAGCAACCTAACTATGGCTACACCTTC. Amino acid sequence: CASTIFLQQPNYGYTF.

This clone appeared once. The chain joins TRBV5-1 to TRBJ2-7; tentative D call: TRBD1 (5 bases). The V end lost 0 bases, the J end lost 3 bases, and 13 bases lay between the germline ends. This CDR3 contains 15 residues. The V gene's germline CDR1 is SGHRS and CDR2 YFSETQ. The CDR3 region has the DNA TGCGCCAGCAGCTTGGGGCAGGGAATCGACTACGAGCAGTACTTC. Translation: CASSLGQGIDYEQYF.

CDR3 loop: CASSWDRGAGGYTF. For the CDR3, the DNA is TGTGCCAGCAGCTGGGACAGGGGAGCGGGTGGCTACACCTTC. The gene calls are TRBV7-2 and TRBJ1-2, with 10 positions matching TRBD1. V lost 4 bases and J lost 7; bases outside the gene matches: 6. The CDR3 runs to 14 residues. The germline CDR1 and CDR2 sequences are SGHTA and FQGNSA.